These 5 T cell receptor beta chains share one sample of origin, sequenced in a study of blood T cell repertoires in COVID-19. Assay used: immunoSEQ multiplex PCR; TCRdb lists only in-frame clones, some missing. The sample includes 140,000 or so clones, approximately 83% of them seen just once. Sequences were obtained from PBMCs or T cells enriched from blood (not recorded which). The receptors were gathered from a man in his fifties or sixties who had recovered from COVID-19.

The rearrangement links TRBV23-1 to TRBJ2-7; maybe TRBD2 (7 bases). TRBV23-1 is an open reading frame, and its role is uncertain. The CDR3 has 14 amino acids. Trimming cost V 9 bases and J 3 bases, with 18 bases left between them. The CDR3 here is CAREKGGQDYEQYF. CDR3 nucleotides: TGCGCCAGAGAGAAGGGGGGGCAAGACTACGAGCAGTACTTC.

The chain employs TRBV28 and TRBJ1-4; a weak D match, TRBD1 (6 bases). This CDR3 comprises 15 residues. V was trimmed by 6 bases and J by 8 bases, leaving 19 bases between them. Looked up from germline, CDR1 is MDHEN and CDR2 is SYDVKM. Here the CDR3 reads CASSSAGASWEKLFF. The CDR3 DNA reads TGTGCCAGCAGCAGTGCAGGGGCCTCTTGGGAAAAACTGTTTTTT.

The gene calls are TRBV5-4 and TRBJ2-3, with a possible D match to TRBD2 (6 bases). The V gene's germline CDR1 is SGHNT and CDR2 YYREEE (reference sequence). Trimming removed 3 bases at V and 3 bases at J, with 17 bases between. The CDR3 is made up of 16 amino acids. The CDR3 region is CASSSGRGVWTDTQYF. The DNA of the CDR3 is TGTGCCAGCAGCTCAGGGCGGGGTGTGTGGACAGATACGCAGTATTTT.

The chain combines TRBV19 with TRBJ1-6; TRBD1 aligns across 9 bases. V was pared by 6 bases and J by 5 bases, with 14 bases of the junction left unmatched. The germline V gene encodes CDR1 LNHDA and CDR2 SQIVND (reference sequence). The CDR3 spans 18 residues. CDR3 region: CASSRDRAPSDDNSPLHF. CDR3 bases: TGTGCCAGTAGCCGGGACAGGGCCCCATCGGACGATAATTCACCCCTCCACTTT.

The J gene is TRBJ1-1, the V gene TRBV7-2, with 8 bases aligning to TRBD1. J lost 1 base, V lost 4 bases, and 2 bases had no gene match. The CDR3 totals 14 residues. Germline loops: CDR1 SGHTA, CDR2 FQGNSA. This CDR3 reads CASSSGQGNTEAFF. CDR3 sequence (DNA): TGTGCCAGCAGCTCTGGACAGGGGAACACTGAAGCTTTCTTT.